This T cell receptor beta chain is drawn from a study of blood T cells in healthy people across ages. Overall study results and limits: Among T cells, TCR beta diversity per million cells dropped roughly linearly as age rose.

The table lists this clonotype with a few counts. Antigen unknown. Trimming removed 5 bases from V and 6 bases from J; junction bases left unmatched: 10. The CDR3 spans 15 residues. In germline, CDR1 is SGHTA, CDR2 FQGNSA. A second about 7 to 11 cycle PCR used barcoded and J-beta primers. Each CDR3 protein gets one entry after TCRdb re-called the 5' RACE reads with MiXCR. The data show about 1.4 million distinct CDR3 sequences, approximately 59% seen once. The TCR comes from a man aged 18 to 29 in good health. The specimen was blood. The V and J genes are TRBV7-2 and TRBJ1-2; 9 nucleotides match TRBD1. Here the CDR3 reads CASSPDSRTGDGYTF. In DNA, the CDR3 is TGTGCCAGCAGCCCAGATAGTAGGACAGGGGATGGCTACACCTTC.